Listed here are 26 T cell receptor beta chains from one sample, sequenced in a study of cytomegalovirus exposure and HLA in healthy donors. The PCR had 60 Vbeta and 13 Jbeta primers. Assay used: immunoSEQ multiplex PCR; TCRdb lists only in-frame clones, some missing. Of 150,000 to 180,000 clones in the sample, 70% to 80% were seen once. Sample: PBMCs. These receptor sequences come from a man aged 25 to 45 in good health and CMV-seropositive.

This chain joins TRBV4-2 and TRBJ1-2; 11 nucleotides line up with TRBD1. V lost 6 bases and J lost 10; bases outside the gene matches: 10. Germline V lookup: CDR1 LGHNA, CDR2 YNFKEQ. The CDR3 totals 14 residues. CDR3 sequence reads: CASRADRGLNVYTF. For the CDR3, the DNA is TGTGCCAGCAGGGCGGACAGGGGGCTAAATGTCTACACCTTC.

This clone came up a few times. The chain carries TRBV5-6 and TRBJ1-3; D uncertain. In germline, CDR1 is SGHDT, CDR2 YYEEEE. The CDR3 loop spans 13 amino acids. V lost 7 bases to trimming and J lost 5 bases, with 13 bases between them. CDR3 protein: CASSPTLRNTIYF. CDR3 nucleotides: TGTGCCAGCTCCCCCACCCTACGAAACACCATATATTTT.

The V call is TRBV6-1, the J call TRBJ1-4; D is uncertain. CDR3 length: 12 residues. The V end was cut by 5 bases, the J end by 7 bases, with 8 bases between. Germline V gene lookup returns CDR1 MNHNS and CDR2 SASEGT. CDR3 nucleotides: TGTGCCAGCAGTCGTCCCCTTGAAAAACTGTTTTTT. This sequence encodes CASSRPLEKLFF.

The chain carries TRBV10-3 and TRBJ2-7; a possible D gene is TRBD2 (6 bases). This CDR3 spans 13 amino acids. Germline CDR1 is ENHRY and CDR2 is SYGVKD. V lost 6 bases and J lost 1, with 10 bases in between. The CDR3 nucleotides are TGTGCCATCAGCCTGAGCGGGTCCTACGAGCAGTACTTC. Translation: CAISLSGSYEQYF.

The CDR3 DNA reads as TGTGCCAGCAGTGGGGCTGACAATCAGCCCCAGCATTTT. The encoded protein is CASSGADNQPQHF. V usage is TRBV6-1 and J usage is TRBJ1-5; D ambiguous. V gave up 4 bases and J gave up 3 bases, with 7 bases separating them. The CDR3 is 13 amino acids. CDR1 and CDR2 from the germline V gene are MNHNS and SASEGT.

The genes are TRBV19 and TRBJ1-5; D possibly corresponds to TRBD1 (6 bases). This CDR3 comprises 18 residues. Trimming took 3 bases from V and 0 from J, leaving 18 bases between them. Germline CDR1 reads LNHDA; CDR2 reads SQIVND (reference sequence). CDR3 in amino acids: CASSIFRGGSYSNQPQHF. Written as DNA, the CDR3 is TGTGCCAGTAGTATCTTTAGGGGGGGGAGTTATAGCAATCAGCCCCAGCATTTT.

The chain joins TRBV5-4 to TRBJ2-2; 13 bases match TRBD2. The length of the CDR3 is 16 residues. Germline-derived CDR1 and CDR2 are SGHNT and YYREEE (reference sequence). V trimming: 4 bases; J trimming: 3 bases; junction bases outside the gene matches: 3. CDR3 residues: CASSRGLAGDTGELFF. CDR3 DNA: TGTGCCAGCAGCAGAGGACTAGCGGGAGACACCGGGGAGCTGTTTTTT. The whole variable domain, remainder taken from reference TRBV5-4 and TRBJ2-2, is ETGVTQSPTHLIKTRGQQVTLRCSSQSGHNTVSWYQQALGQGPQFIFQYYREEENGRGNFPPRFSGLQFPNYSSELNVNALELDDSALYLCASSRGLAGDTGELFFGEGSRLTVL.

This clone came up a few times. This chain links TRBV4-3 with TRBJ1-2, with D maybe TRBD1 (6 bases). CDR1 and CDR2 (germline): LGHNA, YSLEER. Between the trimmed V and J ends, which lost 0 bases and 8 bases, there was a span of 16 bases. The CDR3 is 15 amino acids. The CDR3 DNA reads as TGCGCCAGCAGCCAAGAACGGGGGGGCTTGGCAGGCTACACCTTC. Amino acids: CASSQERGGLAGYTF.

In DNA, the CDR3 is TGTGCCAGCAGCTCCTTAGCGGGGCTTAGCACAGATACGCAGTATTTT. Amino acids: CASSSLAGLSTDTQYF. The genes are TRBV7-9 and TRBJ2-3, with 8 bases aligning to TRBD2. This CDR3 is built from 16 residues. The ends lost 4 bases at V and 0 bases at J; junction bases unmatched: 6. Germline CDR1 and CDR2: SEHNR and FQNEAQ (reference sequence). Variable domain in full (rest from reference TRBV7-9 and TRBJ2-3): DTGVSQNPRHKITKRGQNVTFRCDPISEHNRLYWYRQTLGQGPEFLTYFQNEAQLEKSRLLSDRFSAERPKGSFSTLEIQRTEQGDSAMYLCASSSLAGLSTDTQYFGPGTRLTVL.

The chain employs TRBV6-1 and TRBJ1-3; D is unresolved. Germline lookup yields CDR1 MNHNS and CDR2 SASEGT. This CDR3 spans 13 amino acids. Deletions cut 8 bases from V and 4 bases from J, with 12 bases between. CDR3 sequence reads: CASHLLRGNTIYF. The CDR3 DNA sequence: TGTGCCAGCCACCTACTGAGGGGAAACACCATATATTTT.

The chain employs TRBV18 and TRBJ2-7; 8 nucleotides line up with TRBD1. V lost 6 bases and J lost 2; bases outside the gene matches: 9. This CDR3 region has 15 residues. Germline loops: CDR1 KGHSH, CDR2 LQKENI. CDR3 bases: TGTGCCAGCTCGCCCGGGACAGGAGATCCCTACGAGCAGTACTTC. Its translation is CASSPGTGDPYEQYF.

V gene TRBV5-1 combines with J gene TRBJ2-6; 9 bases match TRBD1. The germline V gene has CDR1 SGHRS and CDR2 YFSETQ. CDR3 size: 17 residues. With 4 bases clipped from V and 2 bases from J, the junction kept 7 bases outside the gene matches. The CDR3 here is CASSPRGTGPGANVLTF. DNA of the CDR3: TGCGCCAGCAGCCCCAGGGGGACAGGGCCTGGGGCCAACGTCCTGACTTTC. The complete variable domain, with remaining parts taken from reference TRBV5-1 and TRBJ2-6, reads KAGVTQTPRYLIKTRGQQVTLSCSPISGHRSVSWYQQTPGQGLQFLFEYFSETQRNKGNFPGRFSGRQFSNSRSEMNVSTLELGDSALYLCASSPRGTGPGANVLTFGAGSRLTVL.

This chain joins TRBV7-2 and TRBJ2-3; the D gene is possibly TRBD1 (7 bases). There are 15 residues in the CDR3. Trimming stripped 4 bases from V and 2 bases from J, with 13 bases between. Germline values: CDR1 SGHTA, CDR2 FQGNSA. The CDR3 protein is CASSSYRGLTDTQYF. The CDR3 DNA sequence: TGTGCCAGCAGCTCATACAGGGGACTCACAGATACGCAGTATTTT. Full variable domain (outside the CDR3, taken from reference TRBV7-2 and TRBJ2-3): GAGVSQSPSNKVTEKGKDVELRCDPISGHTALYWYRQSLGQGLEFLIYFQGNSAPDKSGLPSDRFSAERTGGSVSTLTIQRTQQEDSAVYLCASSSYRGLTDTQYFGPGTRLTVL.

J is TRBJ2-1 and V is TRBV15; TRBD2 matches 9 bases. CDR3 length: 15 amino acids. The V gene end was trimmed by 1 base and the J gene end by 4 bases; junction bases not matched to a gene: 2. Per germline, CDR1 LNHNV and CDR2 YYDKDF (reference sequence). CDR3 loop: CATSRALAGYNEQFF. The CDR3 bases are TGTGCCACCAGCAGAGCACTAGCGGGTTACAATGAGCAGTTCTTC.

This chain joins TRBV28 and TRBJ1-1, with D tentatively TRBD1 (6 bases). The V and J ends lost 2 bases and 1 base respectively, with 11 bases between them. The CDR3 sequence is 15 residues long. CDR1 and CDR2 (germline): MDHEN, SYDVKM. The chain's CDR3 is CASSLMFRGNTEAFF. The CDR3 bases are TGTGCCAGCAGTTTAATGTTCAGGGGGAACACTGAAGCTTTCTTT.

This clone came up a few times. The chain carries TRBV7-9 and TRBJ1-4; D uncertain. Trimming stripped 3 bases from V and 0 bases from J, with 8 bases between. Germline V lookup: CDR1 SEHNR, CDR2 FQNEAQ (reference sequence). The CDR3 has 15 residues. Here the CDR3 reads CASSFPSTTNEKLFF. The CDR3 region has the DNA TGTGCCAGCAGCTTTCCATCTACAACTAATGAAAAACTGTTTTTT.

The chain employs TRBV2 and TRBJ1-1, with D possibly matching TRBD1 (5 bases). The CDR3 covers 15 residues. Germline V gene sequence: CDR1 SNHLY, CDR2 FYNNEI. Between the trimmed V and J ends, which lost 7 bases and 1 base, there was a span of 16 bases. The CDR3 DNA is TGTGCCAGCATCCAGGACACGACATCGAACACTGAAGCTTTCTTT. Translating gives CASIQDTTSNTEAFF. The full variable domain, rest sourced from reference TRBV2 and TRBJ1-1, is EPEVTQTPSHQVTQMGQEVILRCVPISNHLYFYWYRQILGQKVEFLVSFYNNEISEKSEIFDDQFSVERPDGSNFTLKIRSTKLEDSAMYFCASIQDTTSNTEAFFGQGTRLTVV.

V and J are TRBV28 and TRBJ2-2, with TRBD2 identical over 8 bases. The CDR3 spans 13 residues. V shed 11 bases, J shed 2 bases, and the junction held 4 bases outside the gene matches. Germline loops: CDR1 MDHEN, CDR2 SYDVKM. Written as DNA, the CDR3 is TGTGCCGGGCTAGCGGGTAACACCGGGGAGCTGTTTTTT. Protein product: CAGLAGNTGELFF.

The V gene is TRBV7-3, the J gene TRBJ1-1; D is possibly TRBD1 (6 bases). The CDR3 runs 13 residues. Germline V CDR1 and CDR2: SGHTA, FQGTGA. V was pared by 6 bases and J by 4 bases, with 12 bases between. The CDR3 DNA reads TGTGCCAGCAGTCAACAGGGTGCCACTGAAGCTTTCTTT. Protein product: CASSQQGATEAFF.

The chain uses TRBV19 and TRBJ1-5; 10 positions match TRBD1. Germline values: CDR1 LNHDA, CDR2 SQIVND (reference sequence). This CDR3 region has 15 residues. After removal of 3 bases from V and 5 bases from J, the junction contained 4 bases not matched to a gene. CDR3: CASSIGTGDHQPQHF. DNA of the CDR3: TGTGCCAGTAGTATCGGGACAGGGGACCATCAGCCCCAGCATTTT.

The chain has TRBV7-3 and TRBJ2-3, with 10 nucleotides matching TRBD2. Germline loops: CDR1 SGHTA, CDR2 FQGTGA. CDR3 length: 17 amino acids. V was clipped by 3 bases and J by 3 bases; unmatched bases: 9. CDR3 DNA: TGTGCCAGCAGCTTGCAGCGGGGGGGCCTCAGGACAGATACGCAGTATTTT. Its protein is CASSLQRGGLRTDTQYF.

The V call is TRBV28, the J call TRBJ2-2; D may be TRBD2 (5 bases). V was cut by 5 bases and J by 4 bases, with 17 bases left in between. The CDR3 consists of 16 residues. CDR1 is MDHEN, CDR2 SYDVKM, per germline. Here the CDR3 DNA reads TGTGCCAGCAGTCCTGTCGCGCCCCGGGGCACCGGGGAGCTGTTTTTT. It encodes CASSPVAPRGTGELFF.

The chain joins TRBV7-3 to TRBJ2-3, with 7 positions matching TRBD2. Germline V CDR1 and CDR2: SGHTA, FQGTGA. Trimming removed 1 base from V and 4 bases from J; junction bases left unmatched: 5. The CDR3 length is 15 residues. Here the CDR3 DNA reads TGTGCCAGCAGCTTAAGCGGGAGCGGCGCAGATACGCAGTATTTT. It is translated as CASSLSGSGADTQYF. The variable domain in full, with the rest retrieved from reference TRBV7-3 and TRBJ2-3, is GAGVSQTPSNKVTEKGKYVELRCDPISGHTALYWYRQSLGQGPEFLIYFQGTGAADDSGLPNDRFFAVRPEGSVSTLKIQRTERGDSAVYLCASSLSGSGADTQYFGPGTRLTVL.

The chain couples TRBV11-1 to TRBJ2-3; 11 bases fit TRBD1. CDR3 length equals 15 residues. J lost 4 bases, V lost 6 bases, and 6 bases had no gene match. Germline-derived CDR1 and CDR2 are SGHAT and FQDESV (reference sequence). CDR3 sequence: CASSTGTGGSDTQYF. Written as DNA, the CDR3 is TGTGCCAGCAGTACCGGGACAGGGGGATCAGATACGCAGTATTTT. Looking up the rest from reference TRBV11-1 and TRBJ2-3 gives the full variable domain: EAEVAQSPRYKITEKSQAVAFWCDPISGHATLYWYRQILGQGPELLVQFQDESVVDDSQLPKDRFSAERLKGVDSTLKIQPAELGDSAMYLCASSTGTGGSDTQYFGPGTRLTVL.

This chain connects TRBV28 to TRBJ2-3; 7 positions agree with TRBD2. Germline V CDR1 and CDR2: MDHEN, SYDVKM. Unmatched junction bases numbered 5, after V lost 5 bases and J lost 3 bases. This CDR3 has 14 residues. The CDR3 DNA reads TGTGCCAGCAGTCTGGGGGGAGGGACAGATACGCAGTATTTT. Protein: CASSLGGGTDTQYF.

V is TRBV5-1 and J is TRBJ1-1; TRBD1 agrees at 7 bases. Germline V CDR1 and CDR2: SGHRS, YFSETQ. The CDR3 totals 13 residues. Unmatched junction bases numbered 4, after V lost 3 bases and J lost 5 bases. The DNA of the CDR3 is TGCGCCAGCAGCTCCTCCAGGGGGACTGAAGCTTTCTTT. As protein: CASSSSRGTEAFF.